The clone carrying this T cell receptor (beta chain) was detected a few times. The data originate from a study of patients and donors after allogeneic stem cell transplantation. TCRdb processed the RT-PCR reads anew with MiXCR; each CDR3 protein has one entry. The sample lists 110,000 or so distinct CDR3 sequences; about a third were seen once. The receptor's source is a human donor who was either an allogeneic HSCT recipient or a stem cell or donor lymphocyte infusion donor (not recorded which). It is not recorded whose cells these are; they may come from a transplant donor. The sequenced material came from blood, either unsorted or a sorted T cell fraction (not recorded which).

CDR3 nucleotides: TGTGCCAGCAGTTTAGCAGGTGGTCAGCCCCAGCATTTT. This codes for CASSLAGGQPQHF. This chain uses TRBV12-3 or TRBV12-4 with TRBJ1-5; D is unclear. V was clipped by 0 bases and J by 6 bases, with 6 bases between them. CDR3 length equals 13 residues.